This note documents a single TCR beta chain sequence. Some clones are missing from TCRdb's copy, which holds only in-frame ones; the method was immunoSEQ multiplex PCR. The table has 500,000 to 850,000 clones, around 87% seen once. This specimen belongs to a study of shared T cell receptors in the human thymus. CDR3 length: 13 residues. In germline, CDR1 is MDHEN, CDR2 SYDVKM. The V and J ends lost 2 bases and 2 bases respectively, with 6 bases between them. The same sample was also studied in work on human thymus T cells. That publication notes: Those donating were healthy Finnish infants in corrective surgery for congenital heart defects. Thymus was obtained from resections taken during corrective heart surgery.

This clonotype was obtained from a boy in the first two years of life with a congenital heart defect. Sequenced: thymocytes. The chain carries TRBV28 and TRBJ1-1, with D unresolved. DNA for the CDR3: TGTGCCAGCAGTTTAGTGCTAAACACTGAAGCTTTCTTT. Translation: CASSLVLNTEAFF.